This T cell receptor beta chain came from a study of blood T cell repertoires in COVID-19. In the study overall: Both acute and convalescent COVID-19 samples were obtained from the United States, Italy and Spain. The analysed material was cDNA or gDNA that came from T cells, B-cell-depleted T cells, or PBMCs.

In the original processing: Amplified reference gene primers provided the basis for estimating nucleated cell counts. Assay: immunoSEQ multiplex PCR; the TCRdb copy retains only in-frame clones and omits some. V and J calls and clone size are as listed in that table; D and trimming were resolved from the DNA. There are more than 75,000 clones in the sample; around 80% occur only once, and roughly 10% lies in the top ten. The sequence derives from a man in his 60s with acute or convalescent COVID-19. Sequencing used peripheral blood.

CDR3 protein: CASSSGRDRWSEAFF. The CDR3 nucleotides read TGCGCCAGCAGTTCAGGTCGGGACAGGTGGAGTGAAGCTTTCTTT. V gene TRBV4-3 combines with J gene TRBJ1-1; TRBD1 agrees at 8 bases. CDR1 is LGHNA, CDR2 YSLEER, per germline. V dropped 6 bases and J dropped 7; count of bases not matched to a gene: 13. The CDR3 is 15 amino acids.